One and the same sample provided the 18 T cell receptor beta chains below, sequenced in a study of T cell clonality in common variable immunodeficiency. Using immunoSEQ multiplex PCR, the repertoire was profiled, and TCRdb retains in-frame clones only, with some absent. This repertoire holds 50,000 to 60,000 clones, and none appear only once. Sequencing was done on a sample of peripheral blood mononuclear cells. The source of these receptors is a person aged 18-69 years in good health.

This clone was counted at least ten times. The CDR3 is cut off 3 residues early in the read; its end comes from the germline J gene. The chain carries TRBV5-4 and TRBJ2-5; D assignment may be TRBD1 or TRBD2 (6 bases each). CDR3 length: 15 residues. V lost 1 base, J lost 5 bases, and 15 bases lay in between. In germline, CDR1 is SGHNT, CDR2 YYREEE (reference sequence). The CDR3 region is CASSLKEGGGETQYF. The covered CDR3 bases are TGTGCCAGCAGCTTGAAGGAAGGGGGAGGTGAGACC.

This clone has at least ten counts. CDR3 residues: CSASTRETEAFF. CDR3 DNA, as far as it was read: TGCAGTGCTTCTACCAGGGAAACTGAA. The V gene is TRBV20-1, the J gene TRBJ1-1; a possible D gene is TRBD1 (5 bases). The read falls 3 residues short of the CDR3 end, and the missing part is taken from the germline J gene. The CDR3 runs 12 residues. The ends were cut back, 5 bases at V and 5 bases at J, with 12 bases in the middle. Germline CDR1 is DFQATT and CDR2 is SNEGSKA (reference sequence).

This clone was seen ten or more times. The read finishes 3 residues shy of the CDR3 end, and the germline J gene is used to complete it. The rearrangement uses TRBV18 and TRBJ1-6; 11 bases are a match to TRBD1. The V gene end was trimmed by 2 bases and the J gene end by 0 bases; junction bases not matched to a gene: 6. The CDR3 is 19 amino acids. The germline gives CDR1 KGHSH, CDR2 LQKENI. This CDR3 is CASSPADRGRSSYNSPLHF. The sequenced CDR3 bases are TGTGCCAGCTCACCAGCGGACAGGGGGCGAAGCTCCTATAATTCACCC.

This clone was counted ten times or more. The read gets to within 3 residues of the CDR3 end, and the germline J gene fills in the rest. This chain links TRBV6-4 with TRBJ2-3; 13 bases are shared with TRBD2. The length of the CDR3 is 18 residues. The J segment lost 2 bases and the V segment lost 1 base, leaving 6 bases of the junction unmatched. Germline values: CDR1 MRHNA, CDR2 SNTAGT. The CDR3 loop is CASSDYGLAGASTDTQYF. The DNA read from the CDR3 is TGTGCCAGCAGTGACTACGGACTAGCGGGGGCTTCCACAGATACG.

This clone showed up many times. The read is 3 residues too short to cover the CDR3 end, so that end is filled in from the germline J gene. The rearrangement joins TRBV10-1 to TRBJ2-6; D not resolved. Germline loops: CDR1 WNHNN, CDR2 SYGVQD (reference sequence). This CDR3 contains 16 residues. V dropped 3 bases and J dropped 0 bases, with 9 bases sitting between them. Partial CDR3 DNA: TGCGCCAGCAGTGAATCCACCAGCTCTGGGGCCAACGTC. It codes for CASSESTSSGANV. The whole CDR3 reads CASSESTSSGANVLTF.

The sample holds many counts of this clone. The read finishes 3 residues shy of the CDR3 end, and the germline J gene is used to complete it. The chain has TRBV30 and TRBJ2-2; D is undetermined. Germline V gene sequence: CDR1 GTSNPN, CDR2 SVGIG (reference sequence). The CDR3 runs 13 residues. This chain's CDR3 is CAWSVHIDSPLFF. The part of the CDR3 DNA that was read is TGTGCCTGGAGTGTACATATTGATTCACCG.

This clone was seen ten or more times. From the germline J gene comes the end of the CDR3, since the read stops 3 residues before it. The rearrangement uses TRBV7-2 and TRBJ2-4; 13 nucleotides agree with TRBD2. CDR3 length: 15 residues. The V segment lost 4 bases and the J segment 9 bases; nucleotides outside the gene matches: 6. CDR1 and CDR2 from the germline V gene are SGHTA and FQGNSA. The sequenced part of the CDR3 DNA is TGTGCCAGCAGCTCCGAAAGGACTAGCGGGGGCATT. It specifies CASSSERTSGGI. The CDR3, in full, reads CASSSERTSGGIQYF. The full variable domain, rest sourced from reference TRBV7-2 and TRBJ2-4, is GAGVSQSPSNKVTEKGKDVELRCDPISGHTALYWYRQSLGQGLEFLIYFQGNSAPDKSGLPSDRFSAERTGGSVSTLTIQRTQQEDSAVYLCASSSERTSGGIQYFGAGTRLSVL.

This clone was counted many times. The CDR3 end is not reached by the read, which stops 3 residues before it; the germline J gene fills it in. The chain carries TRBV4-1 and TRBJ2-3, with TRBD2 matching 9 bases. The CDR3 is 18 residues long. Germline CDR1 reads MGHRA; CDR2 reads YSYEKL. CDR3 DNA, as far as it was read: TGCGCCAGCAGCCAAATCTTCGCTGGCGGGGGGGCCTTTGAGACG. Its translation is CASSQIFAGGGAFET. In full, the CDR3 reads CASSQIFAGGGAFETQYF.

The table lists this clone with many counts. The read terminates 3 residues before the CDR3 end, so the remaining end is supplied by the germline J gene. V and J are TRBV20-1 and TRBJ2-2; D is possibly TRBD1 (5 bases). Looked up from germline, CDR1 is DFQATT and CDR2 is SNEGSKA (reference sequence). The CDR3 is 13 amino acids. The V gene lost 4 bases and the J gene lost 6 bases, with 12 bases spanning the gap. Partial CDR3 DNA: TGCAGTGCTAACTTCAGGGCGGCCGGGGAG. This encodes CSANFRAAGE. The full CDR3 reads CSANFRAAGELFF.

In this sample, this clone turned up many times. Read coverage stops 3 residues before the CDR3 terminus; the germline J gene supplies the remainder. The chain uses TRBV20-1 and TRBJ2-1; TRBD1 aligns across 8 bases. Germline V gives CDR1 DFQATT, CDR2 SNEGSKA (reference sequence). The CDR3 has 16 amino acids. Trimming at V came to 0 bases and at J to 6 bases, leaving 10 bases not matched to a gene. The DNA read from the CDR3 is TGCAGTGCTAGAGATCTATCCAGGGGGCCGGTCAATGAG. This translates into CSARDLSRGPVNE. The full CDR3 reads CSARDLSRGPVNEQFF.

This clone has ten or more counts. The missing CDR3 end, 3 residues past where the read stops, is filled in from the germline J gene. The rearrangement joins TRBV28 to TRBJ2-3, with D perhaps matching TRBD1 (5 bases). The CDR3 runs 15 residues. Germline V gene sequence: CDR1 MDHEN, CDR2 SYDVKM. V lost 5 bases and J 0 bases, leaving 12 bases between the germline ends. The CDR3 bases that were read are TGTGCCAGCAGTCCCCGACAGCTCAGCACAGATACG. This gives the protein CASSPRQLSTDT. The CDR3, in full, reads CASSPRQLSTDTQYF.

This clone has ten or more counts. CDR3 loop: CSAISSGGGETQYF. CDR3 DNA (partial): TGCAGTGCTATATCTAGCGGGGGGGGAGAGACC. The chain carries TRBV20-1 and TRBJ2-5, with 12 positions matching TRBD2. The missing CDR3 end, 3 residues past where the read stops, is filled in from the germline J gene. CDR3 length: 14 amino acids. Germline assignment: CDR1 DFQATT and CDR2 SNEGSKA (reference sequence). After removal of 4 bases from V and 4 bases from J, the junction contained 4 bases not matched to a gene.

This clone was counted ten times or more. The read is 3 residues too short to cover the CDR3 end, so that end is filled in from the germline J gene. The genes are TRBV20-1 and TRBJ1-1; 7 bases are shared with TRBD1. Looked up from germline, CDR1 is DFQATT and CDR2 is SNEGSKA (reference sequence). The CDR3 has 13 amino acids. CDR3 DNA, as far as it was read: TGCAGTGCTCTACGGACAGGCCCGGCCAAG. Residues: CSALRTGPAK. The full CDR3 sequence reads CSALRTGPAKAFF.

This clone was found many times. The sequence runs out 3 residues before the end of the CDR3; the remainder is reconstructed from the germline J gene. The chain is built from TRBV5-1 and TRBJ2-7; tentative D call: TRBD2 (6 bases). This CDR3 region has 13 residues. CDR1 is SGHRS, CDR2 YFSETQ, per germline. Between the trimmed V and J ends, which lost 4 bases and 6 bases, there was a span of 14 bases. The CDR3 spells CASSARLGSEQYF. The part of the CDR3 DNA that was read is TGCGCCAGCAGCGCCCGACTAGGAAGCGAG.

This clone is medium-sized. The read falls 3 residues short of the CDR3 end, and the missing part is taken from the germline J gene. J is TRBJ2-5 and V is TRBV20-1; 7 positions match TRBD2. The CDR3 spans 12 residues. CDR1 is DFQATT and CDR2 is SNEGSKA in the germline V gene (reference sequence). V shed 7 bases, J shed 1 base, and the junction held 3 bases outside the gene matches. Here the CDR3 reads CSVTSFQETQYF. CDR3 bases read: TGCAGTGTGACTAGCTTCCAAGAGACC.

This clone occurred many times. Partial CDR3 DNA: TGCAGTGCTAGACTAGCGGTCTCCTACGAG. Residues: CSARLAVSYE. The full CDR3 is CSARLAVSYEQYF. The genes are TRBV20-1 and TRBJ2-7, with 7 bases that match TRBD2. The read gets to within 3 residues of the CDR3 end, and the germline J gene fills in the rest. The CDR3 has 13 residues. Germline values: CDR1 DFQATT, CDR2 SNEGSKA (reference sequence). V trimming: 2 bases; J trimming: 0 bases; junction bases outside the gene matches: 1.

Ten or more counts support this clone. Sequencing ends 3 residues short of the CDR3 end; the germline J gene provides the rest. The rearrangement joins TRBV28 to TRBJ2-3; tentatively, D is TRBD1 (6 bases). Germline loops: CDR1 MDHEN, CDR2 SYDVKM. The CDR3 sequence is 13 residues long. The part of the CDR3 DNA that was read is TGTGCCAGCAGTGTACAGGGAATTCAGCCG. Its protein product is CASSVQGIQP. Given in full, the CDR3 is CASSVQGIQPQYF.

This clone was observed many times. The read comes to an end 3 residues before the CDR3 does, leaving the germline J gene to fill in the end. The chain carries TRBV5-1 and TRBJ1-2; a weak D match, TRBD1 (6 bases). CDR1 is SGHRS, CDR2 YFSETQ, per germline. V was shortened by 3 bases and J by 2 bases, with 14 bases between the two germline ends. The CDR3 totals 15 residues. The part of the CDR3 DNA that was read is TGCGCCAGCAGCTCGGTTAAAGGACAGAACTATGGC. This encodes CASSSVKGQNYG. The entire CDR3 protein reads CASSSVKGQNYGYTF.